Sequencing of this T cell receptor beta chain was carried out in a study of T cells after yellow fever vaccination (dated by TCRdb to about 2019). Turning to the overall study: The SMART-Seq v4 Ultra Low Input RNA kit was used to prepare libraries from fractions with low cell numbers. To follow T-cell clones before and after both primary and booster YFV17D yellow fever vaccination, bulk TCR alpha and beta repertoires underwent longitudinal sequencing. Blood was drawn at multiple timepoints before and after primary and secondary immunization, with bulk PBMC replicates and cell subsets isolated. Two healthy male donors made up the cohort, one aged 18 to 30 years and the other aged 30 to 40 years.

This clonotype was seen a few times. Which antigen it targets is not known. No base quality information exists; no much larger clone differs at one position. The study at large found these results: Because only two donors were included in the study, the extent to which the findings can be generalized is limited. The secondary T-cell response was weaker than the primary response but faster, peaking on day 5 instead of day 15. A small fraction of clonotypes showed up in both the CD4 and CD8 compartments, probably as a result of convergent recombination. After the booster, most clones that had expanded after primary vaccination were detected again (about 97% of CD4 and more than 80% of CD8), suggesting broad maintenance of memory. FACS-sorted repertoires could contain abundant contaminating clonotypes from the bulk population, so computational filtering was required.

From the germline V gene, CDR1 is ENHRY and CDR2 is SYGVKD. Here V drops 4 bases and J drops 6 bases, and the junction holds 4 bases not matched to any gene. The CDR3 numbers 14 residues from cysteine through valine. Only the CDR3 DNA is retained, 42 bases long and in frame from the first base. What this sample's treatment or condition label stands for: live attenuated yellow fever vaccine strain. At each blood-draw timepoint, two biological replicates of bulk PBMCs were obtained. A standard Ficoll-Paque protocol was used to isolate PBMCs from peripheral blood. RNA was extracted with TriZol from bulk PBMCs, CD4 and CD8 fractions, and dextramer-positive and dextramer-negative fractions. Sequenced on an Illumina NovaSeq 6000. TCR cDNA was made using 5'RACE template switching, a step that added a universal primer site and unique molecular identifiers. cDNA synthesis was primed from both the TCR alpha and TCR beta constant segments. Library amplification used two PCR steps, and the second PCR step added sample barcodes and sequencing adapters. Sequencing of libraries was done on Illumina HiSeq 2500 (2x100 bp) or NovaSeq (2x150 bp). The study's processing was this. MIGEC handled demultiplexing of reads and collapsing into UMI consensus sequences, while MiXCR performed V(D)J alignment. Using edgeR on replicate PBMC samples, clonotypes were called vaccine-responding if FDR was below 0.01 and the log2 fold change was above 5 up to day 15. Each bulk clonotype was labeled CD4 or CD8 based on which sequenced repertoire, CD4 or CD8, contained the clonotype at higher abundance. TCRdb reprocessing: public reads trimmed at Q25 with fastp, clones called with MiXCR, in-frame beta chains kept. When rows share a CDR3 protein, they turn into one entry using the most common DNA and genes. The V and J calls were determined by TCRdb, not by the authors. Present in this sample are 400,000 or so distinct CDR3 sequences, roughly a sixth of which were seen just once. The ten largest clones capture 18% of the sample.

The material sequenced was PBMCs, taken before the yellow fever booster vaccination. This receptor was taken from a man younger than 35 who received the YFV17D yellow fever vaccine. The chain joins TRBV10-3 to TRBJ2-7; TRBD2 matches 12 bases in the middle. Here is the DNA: TGTGCCATCAGTGCTCTAGCGGGGGGGCCCGAGCAGTACGTC. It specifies CAISALAGGPEQYV.